The 29 T cell receptor beta chains listed next were all sequenced from one sample in a study of cytomegalovirus exposure and HLA in healthy donors. The PCR ran on 60 Vbeta and 13 Jbeta primers. Sequencing used immunoSEQ multiplex PCR; TCRdb keeps in-frame clones, though not all of them. There are 55,000 to 65,000 clones in the sample, with about 4% held by the top ten. The sequenced material came from PBMCs. The receptors derive from a woman aged 18-29 years in good health and CMV-seronegative.

The V and J genes are TRBV4-2 and TRBJ2-3; 11 positions match TRBD2. This CDR3 region has 16 residues. Germline V CDR1 and CDR2: LGHNA, YNFKEQ. J was trimmed by 6 bases and V by 5 bases; bases with no gene match: 10. CDR3: CASSSLLAGAGDTQYF. The DNA for the CDR3 is TGTGCCAGCAGCTCATTACTAGCGGGGGCCGGGGATACGCAGTATTTT.

The chain carries TRBV6-1 and TRBJ1-5; 8 positions match TRBD1. CDR1 is MNHNS and CDR2 is SASEGT in the germline V gene. With 4 bases clipped from V and 6 bases from J, the junction kept 5 bases outside the gene matches. The CDR3 extends over 14 amino acids. The CDR3 sequence is CASSVGQGVQPQHF. CDR3 DNA sequence: TGTGCCAGCAGTGTAGGACAGGGAGTTCAGCCCCAGCATTTT.

This chain links TRBV28 with TRBJ1-5; weak D call: TRBD1 (6 bases). Germline assignment: CDR1 MDHEN and CDR2 SYDVKM. The CDR3 loop spans 15 amino acids. The germline V and J ends were trimmed by 3 bases and 4 bases, with 13 bases remaining between them. CDR3 sequence: CASSFATGVNQPQHF. CDR3 nucleotides: TGTGCCAGCAGTTTCGCGACAGGAGTAAATCAGCCCCAGCATTTT.

This rearrangement joins TRBV18 to TRBJ1-1; 7 positions match TRBD1. J lost 5 bases, V lost 5 bases, and 11 bases had no gene match. CDR3 length: 15 amino acids. Germline CDR1 is KGHSH and CDR2 is LQKENI. The CDR3 DNA is TGTGCCAGCTCATTACAGGGGAAAGGGGTAACTGAAGCTTTCTTT. It codes for CASSLQGKGVTEAFF.

The chain is built from TRBV9 and TRBJ2-1, with 9 positions matching TRBD2. The CDR3 runs to 15 residues. J gave up 10 bases and V 0 bases, and 8 bases lay outside the gene matches. The germline CDR1 and CDR2 sequences are SGDLS and YYNGEE. This chain's CDR3 is CASSVEASGKLEQFF. The DNA of the CDR3 is TGTGCCAGCAGCGTAGAGGCTAGCGGGAAGTTGGAGCAGTTCTTC.

This chain links TRBV4-1 with TRBJ1-1; D is undetermined. The CDR3 runs 12 residues. The V gene's germline CDR1 is MGHRA and CDR2 YSYEKL. Trimming shortened V by 5 bases and J by 1 base, and 5 bases separated the two germline ends. This CDR3 is CASSRGNTEAFF. The CDR3 region has the DNA TGCGCCAGCAGCAGAGGGAACACTGAAGCTTTCTTT.

J is TRBJ2-7 and V is TRBV5-1, with D possibly TRBD1 on 8 matching bases. The CDR3 spans 16 residues. The V gene's germline CDR1 is SGHRS and CDR2 YFSETQ. The V gene lost 4 bases and the J gene lost 7 bases, with 24 bases spanning the gap. CDR3 amino acids: CASSLKAGQASGEQYF. CDR3 in DNA: TGCGCCAGCAGCCTTAAAGCGGGACAGGCAAGCGGGGAGCAGTACTTC.

This sequence joins TRBV11-3 and TRBJ2-1, with 7 bases identical to TRBD2. V gave up 4 bases and J gave up 4 bases; unmatched junction bases: 1. This CDR3 has 13 residues. Germline V gene lookup returns CDR1 SGHNT and CDR2 YENEEA. The CDR3 bases are TGTGCCAGCAGCTCCGGGGGGTACAATGAGCAGTTCTTC. Translating gives CASSSGGYNEQFF.

The J gene is TRBJ2-1, the V gene TRBV5-6; TRBD2 matches at 10 bases. The junction had 0 bases not matched to a gene; V was cut back by 4 bases and J by 2 bases. This CDR3 is 14 amino acids long. Germline CDR1 and CDR2: SGHDT and YYEEEE. DNA of the CDR3: TGTGCCAGCAGCAGCGGGGGGGCCTACAATGAGCAGTTCTTC. It is translated as CASSSGGAYNEQFF. Complete variable domain (other parts from reference TRBV5-6 and TRBJ2-1): DAGVTQSPTHLIKTRGQQVTLRCSPKSGHDTVSWYQQALGQGPQFIFQYYEEEERQRGNFPDRFSGHQFPNYSSELNVNALLLGDSALYLCASSSGGAYNEQFFGPGTRLTVL.

CDR3 in amino acids: CASRGEGLAAGEQYF. CDR3 bases: TGTGCCAGCAGGGGAGAGGGTCTTGCGGCTGGAGAGCAGTACTTC. This chain uses TRBV6-5 with TRBJ2-7; D is perhaps TRBD2 (5 bases). This CDR3 region has 15 residues. Germline CDR1 reads MNHEY; CDR2 reads SVGAGI. Trimming shortened V by 6 bases and J by 7 bases, and 22 bases separated the two germline ends.

V and J are TRBV30 and TRBJ2-6, with no clear D. From germline, CDR1 is GTSNPN and CDR2 SVGIG (reference sequence). V was shortened by 4 bases and J by 1 base, with 5 bases between the two germline ends. The CDR3 runs 13 residues. The CDR3 sequence: CAWKLSGANVLTF. CDR3 coding DNA: TGTGCCTGGAAGCTGTCTGGGGCCAACGTCCTGACTTTC.

Concerning this clone: Other nucleotide sequences from this sample produce the same CDR3. The rearrangement uses TRBV28 and TRBJ1-1; D is undetermined. Looked up from germline, CDR1 is MDHEN and CDR2 is SYDVKM. The germline V and J ends were trimmed by 3 bases and 4 bases, with 12 bases remaining between them. CDR3 length: 14 amino acids. CDR3 nucleotide sequence: TGTGCCAGCAGTTTTAGTGGTGGTGGCACTGAAGCTTTCTTT. This encodes CASSFSGGGTEAFF.

The CDR3 here is CASSFRDLNSPLHF. DNA of the CDR3: TGTGCCAGCAGCTTTAGGGACTTAAATTCACCCCTCCACTTT. The chain is built from TRBV9 and TRBJ1-6, with TRBD1 as a possible D gene (5 bases). Trimming stripped 4 bases from V and 7 bases from J, with 12 bases between. Germline lookup yields CDR1 SGDLS and CDR2 YYNGEE. The CDR3 extends over 14 amino acids.

The rearrangement joins TRBV6-5 to TRBJ1-5; the D is unclear. V lost 6 bases, J lost 4 bases, and 16 bases lay in between. The CDR3 spans 15 residues. Germline V gene sequence: CDR1 MNHEY, CDR2 SVGAGI. DNA for the CDR3: TGTGCCAGCAGCCCCGAGGCAAGTATAAATCAGCCCCAGCATTTT. This translates into CASSPEASINQPQHF.

The gene calls are TRBV11-3 and TRBJ2-7; D is ambiguous. CDR1 is SGHNT and CDR2 is YENEEA in the germline V gene. The germline V and J ends were trimmed by 0 bases and 0 bases, with 9 bases remaining between them. This CDR3 spans 15 amino acids. In nucleotides, the CDR3 is TGTGCCAGCAGCTTAGAATCCGGTGGCTCCTACGAGCAGTACTTC. Residues: CASSLESGGSYEQYF.

The V gene is TRBV19, the J gene TRBJ2-2, with TRBD2 identical over 13 bases. Germline V gene sequence: CDR1 LNHDA, CDR2 SQIVND (reference sequence). The CDR3 has 16 amino acids. V gave up 6 bases and J gave up 7 bases; unmatched junction bases: 8. Here the CDR3 DNA reads TGTGCCAGTAGGAGGACTAGCGGGAGTTCCGGCGGGGAGCTGTTTTTT. Protein product: CASRRTSGSSGGELFF.

The chain couples TRBV6-6 to TRBJ2-4; TRBD2 might be the D (6 bases). Germline CDR1 reads MNHNY; CDR2 reads SVGAGI (reference sequence). The CDR3 runs 14 residues. Trimming pared 7 bases from V and 8 bases from J, leaving 18 bases between. CDR3 sequence reads: CASKAGTRADIQYF. The CDR3 DNA is TGTGCCAGCAAAGCCGGGACTCGGGCCGACATTCAGTACTTC.

The chain has TRBV5-1 and TRBJ2-2; 8 bases line up with TRBD1. This CDR3 contains 15 residues. V lost 3 bases to trimming and J lost 7 bases; unmatched junction nucleotides: 8. Looked up from germline, CDR1 is SGHRS and CDR2 is YFSETQ. CDR3 DNA: TGCGCCAGCAGCTACCGACAGGGGATCGGCGGGGAGCTGTTTTTT. This sequence encodes CASSYRQGIGGELFF. The variable domain in full, completed from reference TRBV5-1 and TRBJ2-2, reads KAGVTQTPRYLIKTRGQQVTLSCSPISGHRSVSWYQQTPGQGLQFLFEYFSETQRNKGNFPGRFSGRQFSNSRSEMNVSTLELGDSALYLCASSYRQGIGGELFFGEGSRLTVL.

The chain combines TRBV27 with TRBJ2-7; 9 bases map to TRBD2. This CDR3 has 14 residues. Germline V gives CDR1 MNHEY, CDR2 SMNVEV (reference sequence). Trimming took 6 bases from V and 3 from J; bases not matched to a gene: 6. The CDR3 loop reads CASSPLAGIYEQYF. In DNA, the CDR3 is TGTGCCAGCAGCCCTCTAGCGGGAATCTACGAGCAGTACTTC.

This rearrangement joins TRBV5-1 to TRBJ2-5, with a tentative D call TRBD1 (6 bases). Trimming took 0 bases from V and 1 from J, leaving 7 bases between them. Germline CDR1 reads SGHRS; CDR2 reads YFSETQ. The CDR3 runs to 14 residues. This CDR3 reads CASSLGRGQETQYF. The CDR3 DNA follows: TGCGCCAGCAGCTTGGGCAGGGGCCAAGAGACCCAGTACTTC.

J is TRBJ2-1 and V is TRBV28, with TRBD2 matching 9 bases. The CDR3 is made up of 13 amino acids. Trimming took 7 bases from V and 5 from J; bases not matched to a gene: 3. Germline V gene data show CDR1 as MDHEN and CDR2 as SYDVKM. CDR3 DNA: TGTGCCAGCATGCCTAGCGGGAACAATGAGCAGTTCTTC. This sequence encodes CASMPSGNNEQFF. Full variable domain (missing parts from reference TRBV28 and TRBJ2-1): DVKVTQSSRYLVKRTGEKVFLECVQDMDHENMFWYRQDPGLGLRLIYFSYDVKMKEKGDIPEGYSVSREKKERFSLILESASTNQTSMYLCASMPSGNNEQFFGPGTRLTVL.

The genes are TRBV6-5 and TRBJ1-6; 9 nucleotides match TRBD1. The CDR3 is 13 amino acids. Germline loops: CDR1 MNHEY, CDR2 SVGAGI. Trimming took 11 bases from V and 9 from J; bases not matched to a gene: 8. CDR3 DNA: TGTGCCTCCGGGACAGGGAAACGTTCACCCCTCCACTTT. Translated, it gives CASGTGKRSPLHF.

The chain combines TRBV19 with TRBJ1-2; 9 bases line up with TRBD1. V was pared by 5 bases and J by 7 bases, with 5 bases of the junction left unmatched. The length of the CDR3 is 13 residues. Germline V gene sequence: CDR1 LNHDA, CDR2 SQIVND (reference sequence). The DNA of the CDR3 is TGTGCCAGTAGTGGGACAGGGAGTTTTGGCTACACCTTC. Its protein product is CASSGTGSFGYTF.

The chain couples TRBV7-2 to TRBJ1-5, with 8 bases matching TRBD1. Germline CDR1 reads SGHTA; CDR2 reads FQGNSA. V was clipped by 0 bases and J by 6 bases; unmatched bases: 4. The CDR3 runs 15 residues. The CDR3 sequence: CASSLAVTGGQPQHF. DNA for the CDR3: TGTGCCAGCAGCTTAGCGGTCACAGGGGGTCAGCCCCAGCATTTT.

To note about this clone: One end of the junction fails to match germline, which may point to a read error. The chain employs TRBV4-1 and TRBJ2-1; the D gene is possibly TRBD1 (6 bases). The CDR3 runs to 15 residues. The V gene's germline CDR1 is MGHRA and CDR2 YSYEKL. CDR3 protein: CASSVTGSSDNEQFF. The DNA for the CDR3 is TGCGCCAGCAGCGTCACAGGGAGCTCCGACAATGAGCAGTTCTTC.

This CDR3 reads CASSERGRLATQETQYF. CDR3 nucleotides: TGTGCCAGCAGTGAAAGGGGCAGACTAGCTACTCAAGAGACCCAGTACTTC. The chain recombines TRBV6-1 with TRBJ2-5; 7 positions match TRBD2. The ends lost 2 bases at V and 2 bases at J; junction bases unmatched: 11. The CDR3 is made up of 17 amino acids. Germline CDR1 reads MNHNS; CDR2 reads SASEGT.

The rearrangement links TRBV19 to TRBJ2-1; D is ambiguous. V was trimmed by 5 bases and J by 0 bases, leaving 14 bases between them. CDR1 is LNHDA, CDR2 SQIVND, per germline (reference sequence). This CDR3 is 16 amino acids long. For the CDR3, the DNA is TGTGCCAGTAGTCCCCCTTCGTGGAGCTCCTACAATGAGCAGTTCTTC. This encodes CASSPPSWSSYNEQFF.

The CDR3 DNA is TGTGCCAGCAGTTTCGGTTCGGCCAGGCGGCAGTACTTC. Translation gives CASSFGSARRQYF. The V call is TRBV27, the J call TRBJ2-7; D not resolved. The CDR3 length is 13 residues. V was pared by 3 bases and J by 9 bases, with 15 bases between. Germline assignment: CDR1 MNHEY and CDR2 SMNVEV (reference sequence).

The V gene is TRBV6-1, the J gene TRBJ2-7; TRBD1 might be the D (6 bases). The V and J ends lost 11 bases and 3 bases respectively, with 11 bases between them. Germline values: CDR1 MNHNS, CDR2 SASEGT. This CDR3 spans 11 amino acids. The CDR3 is CAGGSYYEQYF. The CDR3 nucleotides read TGTGCCGGGGGCAGTTACTACGAGCAGTACTTC.